The 2 T cell receptor beta chains below all came from one sample that was sequenced in a study of naive CD8 T cells in extremely preterm neonates. The protocol was immunoSEQ multiplex PCR, while the TCRdb copy is restricted to in-frame clones and leaves out a portion. The table lists roughly 5,300 clones, approximately 97% of them singletons. Sequences were obtained from naive CD8+ T cells from blood. These receptors all stem from a human donor in good health.

In DNA form, the CDR3 reads TGTGCCAGCAGTCCTCCCGGGACAGGGGTTCAACCTGAAGCTTTCTTT. Protein product: CASSPPGTGVQPEAFF. V and J are TRBV28 and TRBJ1-1; 10 nucleotides line up with TRBD1. The trim removed 5 bases at V and 6 bases at J, leaving 12 bases unmatched. This CDR3 has 16 residues. Germline V gives CDR1 MDHEN, CDR2 SYDVKM.

This sequence joins TRBV25-1 and TRBJ1-4; D might be TRBD1 (6 bases). Germline V gene sequence: CDR1 MGHDK, CDR2 SYGVNS. The length of the CDR3 is 14 residues. Trimming removed 6 bases from V and 6 bases from J, with 14 bases in between. The CDR3 reads CASRSGDWDEKLFF. Written as DNA, the CDR3 is TGTGCCAGCAGATCAGGGGATTGGGATGAAAAACTGTTTTTT.